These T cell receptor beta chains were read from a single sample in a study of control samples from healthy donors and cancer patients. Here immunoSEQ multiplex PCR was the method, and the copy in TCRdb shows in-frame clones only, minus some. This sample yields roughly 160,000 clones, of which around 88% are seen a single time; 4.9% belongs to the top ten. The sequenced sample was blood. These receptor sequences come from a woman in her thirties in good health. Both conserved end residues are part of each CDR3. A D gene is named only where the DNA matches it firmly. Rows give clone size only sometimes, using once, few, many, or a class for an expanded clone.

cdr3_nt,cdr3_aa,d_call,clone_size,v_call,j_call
TGTGCCAGCAGCTCGCTAGTGGCGGGCGTGCAGTACTTC,CASSSLVAGVQYF,.,.,TRBV7-2,TRBJ2-7
TGCAGCGTTGAAGAGGTGACAGGACAGCAGTACTTC,CSVEEVTGQQYF,.,.,TRBV29-1,TRBJ2-7
TGTGCCTGGAGTTTCACGAGCAGGGTCAAGGAGACCCAGTACTTC,CAWSFTSRVKETQYF,.,once,TRBV30,TRBJ2-5
TGCAGCGTTGGTTGGGGTCAGGGGGATCTCACTGAAGCTTTCTTT,CSVGWGQGDLTEAFF,TRBD1,.,TRBV29-1,TRBJ1-1
TGTGCCAGCAGTTACCTGTTAGATGGCGGGGAGACCCAGTACTTC,CASSYLLDGGETQYF,.,.,TRBV6-5,TRBJ2-5
TGTGCCAGCAGGCCGGGACTGAGTTCCGGAAACACCATATATTTT,CASRPGLSSGNTIYF,.,.,TRBV2,TRBJ1-3
TGTGCCAGTAGTATAGCCTATGGAGCGGAAGCTTTCTTT,CASSIAYGAEAFF,.,.,TRBV19,TRBJ1-1
TGTGCCAGCAGCTTGGGGTCCGGGACAGAAGAGACCCAGTACTTC,CASSLGSGTEETQYF,TRBD1,.,TRBV5-8,TRBJ2-5
TGTGCCAGCAGCTTGGCTTGGGCGGATGAAAAACTGTTTTTT,CASSLAWADEKLFF,.,once,TRBV5-8,TRBJ1-4
TGTGCCAGCAGCCCGGGTGGGGGGAATCCCGTCGTGGAGACCCAGTACTTC,CASSPGGGNPVVETQYF,.,.,TRBV4-2,TRBJ2-5
TGCAGTGCTAGTCGGTCTAGCGGGGTATCAGATACGCAGTATTTT,CSASRSSGVSDTQYF,TRBD2,.,TRBV20-1,TRBJ2-3
TGCGCCAGCAGCTTATCCTCCGGAGGTCTCTATGGCTACACCTTC,CASSLSSGGLYGYTF,.,.,TRBV5-1,TRBJ1-2
TGTGCCAGCAGGGGGGAGCTAGTGGGTTCGTATGAGCAGTTCTTC,CASRGELVGSYEQFF,.,.,TRBV6-5,TRBJ2-1
TGTGCCAGTAGTATCAGGGGCGATAACACAGATACGCAGTATTTT,CASSIRGDNTDTQYF,.,.,TRBV19,TRBJ2-3
TGTGCCAGCAGCGTATCCGGGTCCCTGCAGTTCTTC,CASSVSGSLQFF,.,.,TRBV7-8,TRBJ2-1
TGTGCCAGCAGTGAAGTCAGGGGAGGCACCGGGGAGCTGTTTTTT,CASSEVRGGTGELFF,.,.,TRBV2,TRBJ2-2
TGTGCCAGTAGTATTCCGGCGGGAGGTCGCAATGAGCAGTTCTTC,CASSIPAGGRNEQFF,TRBD2,.,TRBV19,TRBJ2-1
TGTGCCAGCAGCGATGACAGGGGGCGGACCGGGGAGCTGTTTTTT,CASSDDRGRTGELFF,TRBD1,.,TRBV5-6,TRBJ2-2
TGTGCCAGTAGTATGGAGGGCCGATCTTACACTGAAGCTTTCTTT,CASSMEGRSYTEAFF,.,.,TRBV19,TRBJ1-1
TGTGCCACCAGTGATCCAGCTTACTATGGCTACACCTTC,CATSDPAYYGYTF,.,.,TRBV24-1,TRBJ1-2
TGTGCCAGCAGCGGGACAGGGTTTGGCTACACCTTC,CASSGTGFGYTF,TRBD1,.,TRBV9,TRBJ1-2
TGTGCCAGTGGTCCCCAGAGCTTCTTT,CASGPQSFF,.,.,TRBV19,TRBJ1-1
TGTGCCAGTAGTAGGACAGCAAATCAGCCCCAGCATTTT,CASSRTANQPQHF,.,.,TRBV19,TRBJ1-5
TGTGCCAGCAGCCCATCAGGGTACTCTGGAAACACCATATATTTT,CASSPSGYSGNTIYF,.,.,TRBV7-2,TRBJ1-3
TGCAGCGCTGGACAGACCGACTACGAGCAGTACTTC,CSAGQTDYEQYF,.,.,TRBV29-1,TRBJ2-7
TGCAGCGTTGAGCCAGCTTCGACCTATGGCTACACCTTC,CSVEPASTYGYTF,.,.,TRBV29-1,TRBJ1-2
TGCGCCGGCAGCTCTTGGGGTGGCCAAGAGACCCAGTACTTC,CAGSSWGGQETQYF,.,.,TRBV5-1,TRBJ2-5
TGTGCCAGCAGCGTAGGTCAGGGTCCCTTTTACGAGCAGTACTTC,CASSVGQGPFYEQYF,.,.,TRBV9,TRBJ2-7
TGTGCCAGCAGCCACGGACAGAACAATCAGCCCCAGCATTTT,CASSHGQNNQPQHF,.,.,TRBV9,TRBJ1-5